The T cell receptor (beta chain) under discussion was sequenced for a study of cytomegalovirus exposure and HLA in healthy donors. Both 60 Vbeta primers and 13 Jbeta primers went into the PCR. Libraries were prepared by immunoSEQ multiplex PCR; TCRdb keeps only in-frame clonotypes and omits some of them. The profile covers fewer than 200,000 clones, with over 75% appearing a single time and around 0.97% taken by the ten largest. The receptor was isolated from a woman in her forties or fifties in good health and CMV-seropositive. Material for sequencing was PBMCs.

In DNA, the CDR3 is TGTGCCAGCAGCTTATTCCCGCCGGGACAGGGGGTGTCCCAAGAGACCCAGTACTTC. Its translation: CASSLFPPGQGVSQETQYF. The chain couples TRBV7-8 to TRBJ2-5, with TRBD1 identical over 11 bases. The CDR3 sequence is 19 residues long. Germline V gene lookup returns CDR1 SGHVS and CDR2 FQNEAQ. J lost 1 base, V lost 2 bases, and 12 bases had no gene match.